These T cell receptor beta chains were read from a single sample in a study of STAT5B mutations in CD4+ large granular lymphocyte leukemia. Profiled with immunoSEQ multiplex PCR; TCRdb holds only in-frame clones, not every one. The profile shows some 30,000 clones, 60% to 80% of them singletons. Material: CD4+ T cells from blood buffy coats. All receptors come from a human donor in good health. CDR3s leave out the opening cysteine and the closing phenylalanine or tryptophan. Clone size, where shown, is once, few, many, or a class for clones that have expanded.

size	J	V	CDR3
.	TRBJ1-6	TRBV10-3	AISKGQSSYNSPLH
.	TRBJ2-7	TRBV6-5	ALSGLLPVEQY
once	TRBJ2-1	TRBV28	ASSLGLTNEQF
few	TRBJ1-5	TRBV6-5	ASSLGQAPNQPQH
.	TRBJ1-1	TRBV18	ASSPDTKNTEAF
.	TRBJ1-3	TRBV9	ASSLDGAPGDTIY
.	TRBJ2-6	TRBV6-5	ASSLTHGANVLT
few	TRBJ1-6	TRBV9	ASSVDMDRGSPLH
.	TRBJ2-3	TRBV2	ASSASGGAVSDTQY
few	TRBJ1-1	TRBV28	ASSLPHEFAEAF
.	TRBJ1-6	TRBV2	ASSDRQGAYNSPLH
.	TRBJ1-1	TRBV6-5	ASSYKGKRFGTEAF
.	TRBJ1-2	TRBV20-1	SSRDPPGYT
few	TRBJ1-4	TRBV28	ASSSPGQGQKLF
few	TRBJ2-7	TRBV5-5	ASSLDRGLKGYEQY
.	TRBJ1-5	TRBV19	ASSMGQGVRKPQH
.	TRBJ2-5	TRBV10-3	AISEAGWETQY
few	TRBJ1-5	TRBV27	ASRSTGKDQPQH
.	TRBJ1-2	TRBV7-3	ASSLGQGVAYGYT
.	TRBJ1-2	TRBV5-4	ASSYQGVNYGYT
.	TRBJ2-1	TRBV7-2	ASSALRGFAGSQF
.	TRBJ2-3	TRBV30	AWRVLSAVNTQY
.	TRBJ2-5	TRBV4-2	ASSQDRSGGGETQY
.	TRBJ2-3	TRBV2	ASSEWSTDTQY
.	TRBJ2-7	TRBV11-2	ASSPRTSGASYEQY